This T cell receptor beta chain was captured by sequencing in a study of T cells in Graves' hyperthyroidism and ophthalmopathy. Overall study findings and caveats: Researchers found most expanded thyroid clonotypes above 0.001 in blood as well.

RNA transcripts yielded amplified TCR beta CDR3 regions. With the HTBI primer set, the TCR CDR3 went through a first round of RT-PCR. MiXCR was run by TCRdb on the multiplex PCR reads, yielding one entry per CDR3 protein. The sample contains under 300,000 distinct CDR3 sequences, 12% to 15% of which appear only once. On this clonotype: Its antigen is as yet unknown.

Germline CDR1 is SGDLS and CDR2 is YYNGEE. The CDR3 length is 13 residues. Losses at the gene ends were 4 bases for V and 6 bases for J; bases not matched to a gene: 5. This clonotype originated in a woman aged 45 to 65 with Graves' hyperthyroidism that later progressed to Graves' ophthalmopathy. Sequenced input: blood. The chain uses TRBV9 and TRBJ1-1, with 8 bases identical to TRBD1. This CDR3 is CASSSGQGAEAFF. CDR3 nucleotide sequence: TGTGCCAGCAGCTCAGGACAGGGTGCTGAAGCTTTCTTT.